A single T cell receptor beta chain is shown here with its context. It was CD45RO-negative cells, positively selected for CCR7, that made up naive CD8 cells, with terminally differentiated effector memory CD45RA+ cells excluded. The data were obtained in a study of shared clonotypes between healthy human individuals. Germline loops: CDR1 SGHDT, CDR2 YYEEEE. With 1 base removed from V and 0 bases from J, the gap between germline ends came to 17 bases. The CDR3 is made up of 19 amino acids. The run depth of the assay was deep. In the authors' methods: As immunoSEQ supplied junction-only sequences (without quality scores), filtering differed. Sequencing was performed with immunoSEQ multiplex PCR; in TCRdb, only in-frame clones are kept and a portion is missing. V, J and clone size derive from that table, while D and trimming were established from the DNA sequence. The sample holds just over 2,000,000 clones, about 95% seen once.

The chain employs TRBV5-6 and TRBJ2-6; no firm D call. The sequenced sample consisted of naive CD8+ T cells sorted from blood. The receptor's source is a man between 18 and 35 years old in good health. The CDR3 DNA is TGTGCCAGCAGCTTGAGAAGGTCTTCGATTAGCTCTGGGGCCAACGTCCTGACTTTC. Its protein is CASSLRRSSISSGANVLTF.